The 10 T cell receptor beta chains below come from one sample, sequenced in a study of human T cells and chemical hapten exposure. Time point: patch test 1, 2 weeks after DPC sensitization. Noted treatment: therapeutic diphenylcyclopropenone sensitization with weekly scalp DPC. Each CDR3 protein gets one entry after TCRdb re-called the RACE reads with MiXCR. The data contain 150,000 to 200,000 distinct CDR3 sequences, 20% to 25% of them seen just once; the ten biggest clones take up 6% to 8%. Sequencing was performed on whole blood, taken in connection with sensitization to the hapten diphenylcyclopropenone (DPC). These TCRs come from a woman in her fifties or sixties with alopecia areata. Some clones in this sample may be carry-over from other donors' samples.

The gene calls are TRBV9 and TRBJ2-3, with 9 bases that match TRBD2. Germline V gene data show CDR1 as SGDLS and CDR2 as YYNGEE. V was pared by 2 bases and J by 3 bases, with 4 bases of the junction left unmatched. CDR3 size: 15 residues. DNA for the CDR3: TGTGCCAGCAGCGTTAGCGGGAGCAGGACAGATACGCAGTATTTT. It specifies CASSVSGSRTDTQYF.

The CDR3 spells CASSPRIRLNEQFF. In nucleotides, the CDR3 is TGTGCCAGCTCCCCGCGGATCCGGCTGAATGAGCAGTTCTTC. The chain uses TRBV7-2 and TRBJ2-1; D not certain. CDR3 length: 14 residues. Germline CDR1 is SGHTA and CDR2 is FQGNSA. Trimming took off 8 bases at V and 7 bases at J, with 18 bases between the two ends.

This clonotype was seen only a few times. This rearrangement joins TRBV25-1 to TRBJ1-3; 7 bases are a match to TRBD1. Looked up from germline, CDR1 is MGHDK and CDR2 is SYGVNS. There are 15 residues in the CDR3. Unmatched junction bases numbered 5, after V lost 6 bases and J lost 0 bases. The CDR3 loop reads CASSPRQGSGNTIYF. The CDR3 DNA follows: TGTGCCAGCAGCCCAAGACAGGGCTCTGGAAACACCATATATTTT.

This clonotype was observed a handful of times. Here the CDR3 DNA reads TGCAGCTTCACACGGAAGAGCACAGATACGCAGTATTTT. Residues: CSFTRKSTDTQYF. The gene calls are TRBV29-1 and TRBJ2-3; no definite D call. The CDR3 consists of 13 residues. V was shortened by 8 bases and J by 0 bases, with 12 bases between the two germline ends. Germline values: CDR1 SQVTM, CDR2 ANQGSEA.

The V and J genes are TRBV4-2 and TRBJ2-7, with D perhaps matching TRBD2 (6 bases). V dropped 0 bases and J dropped 5 bases, with 11 bases sitting between them. CDR1 is LGHNA, CDR2 YNFKEQ, per germline. The CDR3 covers 14 residues. In nucleotides, the CDR3 is TGTGCCAGCAGCCAAGATTGGGGGACTGACGAGCAGTACTTC. Its protein product is CASSQDWGTDEQYF.

The chain carries TRBV21-1 and TRBJ1-5; TRBD1 was called by the table and not checked on the DNA. TRBV21-1 is a pseudogene locus. The CDR3 covers 15 residues. This CDR3 is CASAPGQASCQPQHF. The CDR3 bases are TGTGCCAGCGCCCCGGGACAGGCAAGCTGTCAGCCCCAGCATTTT.

This chain links TRBV7-9 with TRBJ2-3, with D possibly matching TRBD2 (5 bases). The CDR3 contains 15 residues. CDR1 and CDR2 (germline): SEHNR, FQNEAQ (reference sequence). V was pared by 3 bases and J by 6 bases, with 16 bases between. The CDR3 loop reads CASSLRGQEGDTQYF. CDR3 nucleotides: TGTGCCAGCAGCTTGCGAGGGCAGGAAGGCGATACGCAGTATTTT.

This clonotype has only a few counts. The genes are TRBV10-3 and TRBJ2-3; 11 positions match TRBD1. CDR1 and CDR2 (germline): ENHRY, SYGVKD. The CDR3 spans 13 residues. Trimming removed 7 bases from V and 5 bases from J; junction bases left unmatched: 2. The CDR3 bases are TGTGCCATCAAGGGACAGGGGGAAGATACGCAGTATTTT. Translated, it gives CAIKGQGEDTQYF.

This clonotype has more than one count but fewer than ten. The genes are TRBV3-1 and TRBJ1-1; D remains ambiguous. Germline loops: CDR1 LGHDT, CDR2 YNNKEL (reference sequence). This CDR3 comprises 13 residues. Trimming pared 0 bases from V and 4 bases from J, leaving 6 bases between. The CDR3 bases are TGTGCCAGCAGCCAAGAAAGTCGCACTGAAGCTTTCTTT. It translates to CASSQESRTEAFF. The full variable domain, rest sourced from reference TRBV3-1 and TRBJ1-1, is DTAVSQTPKYLVTQMGNDKSIKCEQNLGHDTMYWYKQDSKKFLKIMFSYNNKELIINETVPNRFSPKSPDKAHLNLHINSLELGDSAVYFCASSQESRTEAFFGQGTRLTVV.

The rearrangement joins TRBV12-3 or TRBV12-4 to TRBJ1-4; TRBD1 aligns across 8 bases. The J segment lost 7 bases and the V segment lost 2 bases, leaving 12 bases of the junction unmatched. The CDR3 totals 17 residues. The CDR3 DNA reads as TGTGCCAGCAGTTTAATTCCCGTGGGGACAGGTCTTGAAAAACTGTTTTTT. Translated, it gives CASSLIPVGTGLEKLFF.